This T cell receptor beta chain was captured in a study of T-cell reconstitution after alpha-beta-depleted transplantation in children. Researchers prepared the TCRbeta library using unique molecular identifiers, the study reports. TCRdb passed the PCR reads through MiXCR, listing each CDR3 protein once. The sample records around 200,000 distinct CDR3 sequences, about 8.7% being singletons. Sequenced material: PBMCs, mostly from graft donor cells, taken 360 days after TCRalphabeta/CD19-depleted stem cell transplant. The clonotype originates from a male patient aged 2-15 years who had a stem cell transplant for acute myeloid leukemia, so the T cells may come from the graft donor.

Here the CDR3 reads CASSLDSWSSYEQYF. The CDR3 DNA is TGTGCCAGCAGCCTAGACTCATGGAGCTCCTACGAGCAGTACTTC. J is TRBJ2-7 and V is TRBV12-3 or TRBV12-4; D is unresolved. V lost 6 bases and J 0 bases, leaving 15 bases between the germline ends. The CDR3 totals 15 residues.